The clone carrying this T cell receptor (beta chain) has ten or more counts. Antigen: not known. RNA transcripts provided the source from which TCR beta CDR3 regions were amplified. TCR CDR3 regions were first amplified by RT-PCR with HTBI primers. TCRdb reanalysed the multiplex PCR reads using MiXCR and keeps one entry per CDR3 protein. This repertoire shows around 200,000 distinct CDR3 sequences, around 18% found once; its top ten account for about 48%. The V gene's germline CDR1 is SNHLY and CDR2 FYNNEI. The CDR3 spans 18 residues. Trimming cost V 1 base and J 1 base; bases outside gene matches: 3. The data stem from a study of T cells in Graves' hyperthyroidism and ophthalmopathy. General study points: Blood shared most expanded thyroid clonotypes above 0.001.

This TCR was recovered from a man aged 40-49 years with Graves' hyperthyroidism. The V gene is TRBV2, the J gene TRBJ2-3, with 15 bases identical to TRBD2. Sequencing was carried out using blood. The CDR3 DNA sequence: TGTGCCAGCAGTGAAGGGACTAGCGGGGGGGGAGGCACAGATACGCAGTATTTT. Residues: CASSEGTSGGGGTDTQYF. The variable domain in full, completed from reference TRBV2 and TRBJ2-3, reads EPEVTQTPSHQVTQMGQEVILRCVPISNHLYFYWYRQILGQKVEFLVSFYNNEISEKSEIFDDQFSVERPDGSNFTLKIRSTKLEDSAMYFCASSEGTSGGGGTDTQYFGPGTRLTVL.